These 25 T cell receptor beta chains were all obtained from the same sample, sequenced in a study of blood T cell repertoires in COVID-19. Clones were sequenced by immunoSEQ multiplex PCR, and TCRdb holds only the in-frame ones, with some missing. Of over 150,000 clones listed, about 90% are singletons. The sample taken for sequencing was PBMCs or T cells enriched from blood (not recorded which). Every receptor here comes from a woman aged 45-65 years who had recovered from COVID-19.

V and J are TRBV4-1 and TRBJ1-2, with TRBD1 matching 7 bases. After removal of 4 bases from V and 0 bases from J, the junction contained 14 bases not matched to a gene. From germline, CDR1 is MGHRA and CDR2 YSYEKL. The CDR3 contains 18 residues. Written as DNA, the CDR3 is TGCGCCAGCAGCCTACCTACGGGACAGATCGATTCTAACTATGGCTACACCTTC. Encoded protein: CASSLPTGQIDSNYGYTF.

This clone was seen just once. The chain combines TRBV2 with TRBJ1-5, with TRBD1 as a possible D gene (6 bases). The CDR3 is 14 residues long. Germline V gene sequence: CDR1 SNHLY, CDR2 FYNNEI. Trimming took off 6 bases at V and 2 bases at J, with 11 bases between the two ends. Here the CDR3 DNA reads TGTGCCAGCAGGGAGGGGGGGGGCAATCAGCCCCAGCATTTT. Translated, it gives CASREGGGNQPQHF.

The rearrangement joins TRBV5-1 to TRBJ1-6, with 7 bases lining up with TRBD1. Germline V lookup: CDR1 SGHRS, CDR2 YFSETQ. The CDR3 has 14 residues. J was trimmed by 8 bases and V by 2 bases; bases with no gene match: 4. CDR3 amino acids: CASSLQGNHSPLHF. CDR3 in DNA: TGCGCCAGCAGCTTACAGGGGAACCATTCACCCCTCCACTTT. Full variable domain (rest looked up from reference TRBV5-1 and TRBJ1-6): KAGVTQTPRYLIKTRGQQVTLSCSPISGHRSVSWYQQTPGQGLQFLFEYFSETQRNKGNFPGRFSGRQFSNSRSEMNVSTLELGDSALYLCASSLQGNHSPLHFGNGTRLTVT.

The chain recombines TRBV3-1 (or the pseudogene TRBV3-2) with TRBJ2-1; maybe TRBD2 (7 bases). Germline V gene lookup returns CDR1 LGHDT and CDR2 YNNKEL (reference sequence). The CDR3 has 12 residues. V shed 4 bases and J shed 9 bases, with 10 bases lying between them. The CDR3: CASSRGGTEQFF. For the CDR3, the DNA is TGTGCCAGCAGCCGCGGGGGCACTGAGCAGTTCTTC.

This CDR3 reads CASRAGLGVRELFF. The CDR3, as DNA: TGTGCCAGCAGGGCGGGACTAGGGGTACGGGAGCTGTTTTTT. This sequence joins TRBV2 and TRBJ2-2; 8 bases align to TRBD2. CDR3 size: 14 residues. V was clipped by 6 bases and J by 9 bases; unmatched bases: 9. CDR1 and CDR2 from the germline V gene are SNHLY and FYNNEI.

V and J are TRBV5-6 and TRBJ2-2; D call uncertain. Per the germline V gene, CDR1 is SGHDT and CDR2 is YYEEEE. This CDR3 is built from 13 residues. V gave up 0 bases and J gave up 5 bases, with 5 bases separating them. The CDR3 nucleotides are TGTGCCAGCAGCTTGGCAGGAACCGGGGAGCTGTTTTTT. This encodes CASSLAGTGELFF.

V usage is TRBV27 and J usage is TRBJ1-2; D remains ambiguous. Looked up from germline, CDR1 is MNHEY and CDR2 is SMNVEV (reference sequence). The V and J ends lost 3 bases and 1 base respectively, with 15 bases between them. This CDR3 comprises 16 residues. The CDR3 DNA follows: TGTGCCAGCAGTTTCTTGGCGGGGTCGGGTAACTATGGCTACACCTTC. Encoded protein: CASSFLAGSGNYGYTF.

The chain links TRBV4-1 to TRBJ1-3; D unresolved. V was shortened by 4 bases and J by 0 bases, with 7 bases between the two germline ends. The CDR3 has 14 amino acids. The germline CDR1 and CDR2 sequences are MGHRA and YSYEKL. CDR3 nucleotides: TGCGCCAGCAGCCCTCCTAGCTCTGGAAACACCATATATTTT. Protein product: CASSPPSSGNTIYF.

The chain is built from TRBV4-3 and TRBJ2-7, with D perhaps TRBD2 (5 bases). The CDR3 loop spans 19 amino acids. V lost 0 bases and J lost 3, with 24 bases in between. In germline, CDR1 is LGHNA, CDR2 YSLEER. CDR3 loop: CASSQDRVGEHISVYEQYF. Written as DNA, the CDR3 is TGCGCCAGCAGCCAAGATCGTGTTGGGGAGCACATTAGTGTCTACGAGCAGTACTTC.

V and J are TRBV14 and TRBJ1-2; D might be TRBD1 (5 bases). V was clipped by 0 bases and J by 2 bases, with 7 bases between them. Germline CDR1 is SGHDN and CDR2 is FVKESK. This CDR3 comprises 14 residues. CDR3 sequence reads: CASSQERQNYGYTF. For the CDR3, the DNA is TGTGCCAGCAGCCAAGAAAGACAGAACTATGGCTACACCTTC. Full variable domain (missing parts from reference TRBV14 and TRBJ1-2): EAGVTQFPSHSVIEKGQTVTLRCDPISGHDNLYWYRRVMGKEIKFLLHFVKESKQDESGMPNNRFLAERTGGTYSTLKVQPAELEDSGVYFCASSQERQNYGYTFGSGTRLTVV.

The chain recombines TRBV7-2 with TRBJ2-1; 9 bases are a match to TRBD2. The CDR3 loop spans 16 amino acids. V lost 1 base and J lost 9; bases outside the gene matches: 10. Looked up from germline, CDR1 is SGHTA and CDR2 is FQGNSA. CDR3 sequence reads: CASSLVDSGRDGEQFF. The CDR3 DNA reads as TGTGCCAGCAGCTTAGTGGATAGCGGGAGAGACGGTGAGCAGTTCTTC.

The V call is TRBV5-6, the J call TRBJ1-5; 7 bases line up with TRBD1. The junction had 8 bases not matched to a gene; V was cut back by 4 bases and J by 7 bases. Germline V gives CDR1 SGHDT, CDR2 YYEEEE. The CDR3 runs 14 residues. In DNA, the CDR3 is TGTGCCAGCAGCCAGACAGGGTTTGGACAGCCCCAGCATTTT. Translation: CASSQTGFGQPQHF. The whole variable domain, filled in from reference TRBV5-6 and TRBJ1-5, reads DAGVTQSPTHLIKTRGQQVTLRCSPKSGHDTVSWYQQALGQGPQFIFQYYEEEERQRGNFPDRFSGHQFPNYSSELNVNALLLGDSALYLCASSQTGFGQPQHFGDGTRLSIL.

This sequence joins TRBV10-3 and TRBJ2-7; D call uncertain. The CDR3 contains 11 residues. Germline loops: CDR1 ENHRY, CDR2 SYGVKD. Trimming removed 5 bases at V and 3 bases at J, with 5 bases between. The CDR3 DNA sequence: TGTGCCATCAGTTACAGCTACGAGCAGTACTTC. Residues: CAISYSYEQYF.

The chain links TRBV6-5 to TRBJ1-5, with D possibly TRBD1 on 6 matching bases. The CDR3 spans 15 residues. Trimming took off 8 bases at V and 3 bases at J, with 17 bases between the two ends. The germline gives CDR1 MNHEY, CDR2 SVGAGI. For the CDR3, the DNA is TGTGCCAGCGTTAAGAGGGGACAAGACAATCAGCCCCAGCATTTT. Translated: CASVKRGQDNQPQHF.

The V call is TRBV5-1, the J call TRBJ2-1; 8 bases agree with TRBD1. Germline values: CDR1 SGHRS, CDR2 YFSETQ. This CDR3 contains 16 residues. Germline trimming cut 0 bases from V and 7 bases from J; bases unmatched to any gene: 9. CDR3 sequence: CASSLAARGRSNEQFF. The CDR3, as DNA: TGCGCCAGCAGCTTGGCGGCCAGGGGGCGGTCAAATGAGCAGTTCTTC.

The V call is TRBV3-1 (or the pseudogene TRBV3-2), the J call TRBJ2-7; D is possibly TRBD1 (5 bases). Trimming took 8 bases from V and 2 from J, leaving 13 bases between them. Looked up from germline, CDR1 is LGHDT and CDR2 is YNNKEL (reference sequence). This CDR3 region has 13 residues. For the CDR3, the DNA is TGTGCCAGCGGGAAGCTAGGGGCCTACGAGCAGTACTTC. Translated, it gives CASGKLGAYEQYF.

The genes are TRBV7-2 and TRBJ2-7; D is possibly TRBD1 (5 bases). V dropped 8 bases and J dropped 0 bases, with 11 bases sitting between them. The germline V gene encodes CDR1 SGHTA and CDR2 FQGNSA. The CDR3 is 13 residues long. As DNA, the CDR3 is TGTGCCAGCGGTGACAGTTTCTCCTACGAGCAGTACTTC. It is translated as CASGDSFSYEQYF.

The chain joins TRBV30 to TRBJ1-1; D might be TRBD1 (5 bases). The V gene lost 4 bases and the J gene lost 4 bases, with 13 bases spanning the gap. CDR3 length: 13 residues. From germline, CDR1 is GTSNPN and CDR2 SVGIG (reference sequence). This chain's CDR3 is CAWKAQGITEAFF. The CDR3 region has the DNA TGTGCCTGGAAGGCCCAGGGAATCACTGAAGCTTTCTTT.

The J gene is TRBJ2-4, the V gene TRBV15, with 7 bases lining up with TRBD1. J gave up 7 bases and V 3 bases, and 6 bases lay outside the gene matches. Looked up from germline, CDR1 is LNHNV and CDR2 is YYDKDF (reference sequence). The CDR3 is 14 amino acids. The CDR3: CATSRRQGMNIQYF. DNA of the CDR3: TGTGCCACCAGCAGGAGACAGGGAATGAACATTCAGTACTTC.

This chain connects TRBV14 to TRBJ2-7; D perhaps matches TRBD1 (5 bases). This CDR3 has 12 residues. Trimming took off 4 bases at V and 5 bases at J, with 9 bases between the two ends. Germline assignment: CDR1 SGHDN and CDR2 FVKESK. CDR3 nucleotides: TGTGCCAGCAGCCTGACAGCCCACGAGCAGTACTTC. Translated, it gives CASSLTAHEQYF.

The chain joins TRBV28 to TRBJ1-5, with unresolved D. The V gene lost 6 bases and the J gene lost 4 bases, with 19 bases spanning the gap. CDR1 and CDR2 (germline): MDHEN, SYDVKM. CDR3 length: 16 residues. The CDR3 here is CASSPSLAGGNQPQHF. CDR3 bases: TGTGCCAGCAGCCCCTCCTTAGCCGGCGGGAATCAGCCCCAGCATTTT.

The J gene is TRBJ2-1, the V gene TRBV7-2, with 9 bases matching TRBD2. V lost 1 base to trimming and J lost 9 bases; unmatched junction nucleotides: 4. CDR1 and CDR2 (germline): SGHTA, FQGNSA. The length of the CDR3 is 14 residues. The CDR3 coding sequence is TGTGCCAGCAGCTTAGGCTATAGCGGGAGTGAGCAGTTCTTC. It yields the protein CASSLGYSGSEQFF.

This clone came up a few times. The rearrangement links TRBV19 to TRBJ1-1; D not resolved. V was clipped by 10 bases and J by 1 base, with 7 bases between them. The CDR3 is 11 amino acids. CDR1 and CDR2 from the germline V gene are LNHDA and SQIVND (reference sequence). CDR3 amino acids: CATLGNTEAFF. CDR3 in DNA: TGTGCCACTCTCGGGAACACTGAAGCTTTCTTT. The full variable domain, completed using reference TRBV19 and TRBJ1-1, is DGGITQSPKYLFRKEGQNVTLSCEQNLNHDAMYWYRQDPGQGLRLIYYSQIVNDFQKGDIAEGYSVSREKKESFPLTVTSAQKNPTAFYLCATLGNTEAFFGQGTRLTVV.

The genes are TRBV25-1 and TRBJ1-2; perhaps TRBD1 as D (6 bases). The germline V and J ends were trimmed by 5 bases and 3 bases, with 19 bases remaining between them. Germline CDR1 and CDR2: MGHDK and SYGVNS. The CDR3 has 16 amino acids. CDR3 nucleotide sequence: TGTGCCAGCAGTCCCTGGGGGGGCGCAGGGGACTATGGCTACACCTTC. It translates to CASSPWGGAGDYGYTF.

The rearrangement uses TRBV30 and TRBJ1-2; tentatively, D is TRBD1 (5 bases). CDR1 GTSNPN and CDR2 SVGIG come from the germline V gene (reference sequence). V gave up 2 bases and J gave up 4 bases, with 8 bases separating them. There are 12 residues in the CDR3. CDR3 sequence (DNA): TGTGCCTGGAGTTCAGGGCCCTATGGCTACACCTTC. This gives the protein CAWSSGPYGYTF.